Given below is one T cell receptor (beta chain) in context. This record comes from a study of blood T cell repertoires in COVID-19. The V and J ends lost 4 bases and 4 bases, in that order; junction bases with no gene match: 6. This CDR3 region has 14 residues. Germline V gene sequence: CDR1 SQVTM, CDR2 ANQGSEA. Produced via immunoSEQ multiplex PCR; TCRdb's table is partial and in-frame only. In the table there are roughly 240,000 clones, 86% of which are singletons. Sequenced input: peripheral blood. This clonotype originated in a young man with active or convalescent COVID-19. The chain carries TRBV29-1 and TRBJ2-3; 9 bases fit TRBD2. The CDR3 region is CSVGVAGDSDTQYF. The CDR3 DNA reads as TGCAGCGTTGGGGTAGCGGGAGATTCAGATACGCAGTATTTT.